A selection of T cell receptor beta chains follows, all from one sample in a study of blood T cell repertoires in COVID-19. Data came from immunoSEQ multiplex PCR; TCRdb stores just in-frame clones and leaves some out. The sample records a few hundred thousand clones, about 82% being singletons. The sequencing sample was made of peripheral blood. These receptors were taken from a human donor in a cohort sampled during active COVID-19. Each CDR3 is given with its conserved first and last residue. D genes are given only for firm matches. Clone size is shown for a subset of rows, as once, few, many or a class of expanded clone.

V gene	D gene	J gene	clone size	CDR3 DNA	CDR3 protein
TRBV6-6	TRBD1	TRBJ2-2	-	TGTGCCAGCAGTCAGACCGGGACAGGGGCGAACACCGGGGAGCTGTTTTTT	CASSQTGTGANTGELFF
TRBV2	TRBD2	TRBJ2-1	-	TGTGCCAGCATCGGTGGGGGGGACGTTTACAATGAGCAGTTCTTC	CASIGGGDVYNEQFF
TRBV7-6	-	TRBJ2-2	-	TGTGCCAGCAGCTTAGCCCAACAGATGAACACCGGGGAGCTGTTTTTT	CASSLAQQMNTGELFF
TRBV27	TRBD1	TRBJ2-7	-	TGTGCCAGCAGCCGACAGGGGTCCGACGAGCAGTACTTC	CASSRQGSDEQYF
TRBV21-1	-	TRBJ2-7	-	TGTGCCAGCAGCAAAGAGCTAACCTACGAGCAGTACTTC	CASSKELTYEQYF
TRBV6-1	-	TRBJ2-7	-	TGTGCCAGCAGTGAAGTAGACAGGATCTACGAGCAGTACTTC	CASSEVDRIYEQYF
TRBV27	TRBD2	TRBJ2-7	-	TGTGCCAGCAGTGGTGCGGGGGGGGGCTACGAGCAGTACTTC	CASSGAGGGYEQYF
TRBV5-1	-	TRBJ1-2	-	TGCGCCAGCTGTCGGGGTGGCTACACCTTC	CASCRGGYTF
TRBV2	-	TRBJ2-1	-	TGTGCCAGGGGGGGACAGACCGGTTTCTATGAGCAGTTCTTC	CARGGQTGFYEQFF
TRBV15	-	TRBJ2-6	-	TGTGCCACCAGGGACGACAGTCTTGGGGCCAACGTCCTGACTTTC	CATRDDSLGANVLTF
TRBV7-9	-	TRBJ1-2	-	TGTGCCAGCAGCTTAGCGACAGTCGATAAAGACTATGGCTACACCTTC	CASSLATVDKDYGYTF
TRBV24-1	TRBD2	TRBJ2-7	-	TGTGCCACCAGTGATGGAGGACAGAAGACGGGGGGGGACGAGCAGTACTTC	CATSDGGQKTGGDEQYF
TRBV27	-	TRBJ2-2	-	TGTGCCAGCAGTTCATCTCGTTTCCCCGCGAACACCGGGGAGCTGTTTTTT	CASSSSRFPANTGELFF
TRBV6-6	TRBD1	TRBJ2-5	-	TGTGCCAGCAGCACACAGGGGGCACAAGAGACCCAGTACTTC	CASSTQGAQETQYF
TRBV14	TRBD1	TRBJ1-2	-	TGTGCCAGCAGCCAAGAACAGGGGGACGGCTACACCTTC	CASSQEQGDGYTF
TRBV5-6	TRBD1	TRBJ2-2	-	TGTGCCAGCAGCGCTACCGGGACAGGGGCCGGGGAGCTGTTTTTT	CASSATGTGAGELFF
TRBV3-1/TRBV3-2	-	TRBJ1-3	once	TGTGCCAGCAGAGGGGACACCATATATTTT	CASRGDTIYF
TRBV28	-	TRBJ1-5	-	TGTGCCAGCAGTATACAGGGACAGCCCCAGCATTTT	CASSIQGQPQHF
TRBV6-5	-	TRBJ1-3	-	TGTGCCAGCAGCCCGTCAGGGGCCCTTGGAAACACCATATATTTT	CASSPSGALGNTIYF
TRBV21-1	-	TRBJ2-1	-	TGTGCCAGCAGCAAAAGTGGTGGACAGGGCGCGAATGAGCAGTTCTTC	CASSKSGGQGANEQFF
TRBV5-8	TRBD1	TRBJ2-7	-	TGTGCCAGCCTCAGTCCTCGGACAGGGGTAATACAGCAGTACTTC	CASLSPRTGVIQQYF
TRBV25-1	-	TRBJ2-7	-	TGTGCCAGCAGTGAAGCCTTTTGGCTCGAGCAGTACTTC	CASSEAFWLEQYF
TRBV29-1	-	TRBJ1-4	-	TGCAGCGCCCGAGCTAATGAAAAACTGTTTTTT	CSARANEKLFF
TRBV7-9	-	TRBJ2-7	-	TGTGCCAGCAGCTTAATCCTAGGCGCAGACTACGAGCAGTACTTC	CASSLILGADYEQYF
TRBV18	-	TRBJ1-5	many	TGTGCCAGCTCACCTTATAATCAGCCCCAGCATTTT	CASSPYNQPQHF
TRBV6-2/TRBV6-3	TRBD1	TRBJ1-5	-	TGTGCCAGCAGTCCCAGACAGGGAAAGTACAATCAGCCCCAGCATTTT	CASSPRQGKYNQPQHF
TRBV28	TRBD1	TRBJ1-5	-	TGTGCCAGCAGTTCCGGACAGGGGGCAAGTCAGCCCCAGCATTTT	CASSSGQGASQPQHF
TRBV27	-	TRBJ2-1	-	TGTGCCAGCAGTGAGGGACAGGGAGTTCGCGGGGGGGCCGTCGATGAGCAGTTCTTC	CASSEGQGVRGGAVDEQFF
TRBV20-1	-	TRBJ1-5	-	TGCAGTGCTAGTCCCCCTGGGGGGTACCAGCCCCAGCATTTT	CSASPPGGYQPQHF
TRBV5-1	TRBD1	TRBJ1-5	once	TGCGCCAGCAGCGCCAACAGGGGGCATGGGTATAGCAATCAGCCCCAGCATTTT	CASSANRGHGYSNQPQHF
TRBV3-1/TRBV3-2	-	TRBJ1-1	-	TGTGCCAGCAGCCCCGCCGAGGACACTGAAGCTTTCTTT	CASSPAEDTEAFF
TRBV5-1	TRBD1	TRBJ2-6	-	TGCGCCAGCAGCGCGCTCCGGGACAGGGGGCACTCTGGGGCCAACGTCCTGACTTTC	CASSALRDRGHSGANVLTF
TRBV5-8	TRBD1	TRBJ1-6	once	TGTGCCGGGGGAGACAGGGAGGTCTCACCCCTCCACTTT	CAGGDREVSPLHF
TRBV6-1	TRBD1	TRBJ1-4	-	TGTGCCAGCAGTGCTTCAGGGGGCGCGGGGGAAGGTGAAAAACTGTTTTTT	CASSASGGAGEGEKLFF
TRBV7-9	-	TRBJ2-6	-	TGTGCCAGCAGTCCGGGGAATTCTGGGGCCAACGTCCTGACTTTC	CASSPGNSGANVLTF
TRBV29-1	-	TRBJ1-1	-	TGCAGCGTGTCGTCCCGGGTAGGCACTGAAGCTTTCTTT	CSVSSRVGTEAFF
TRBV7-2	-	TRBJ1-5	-	TGTGCCAGCAGCTTAGAAACAGATCAGCCCCAGCATTTT	CASSLETDQPQHF
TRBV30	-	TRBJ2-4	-	TGTGCCTGGAACAATGAGCCCCAGGGGTTAGGCGAGGCCAAAAACATTCAGTACTTC	CAWNNEPQGLGEAKNIQYF
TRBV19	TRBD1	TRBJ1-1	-	TGTGCCAGTAGTATTCCTCGGGACAGGGTAATCACTGAAGCTTTCTTT	CASSIPRDRVITEAFF
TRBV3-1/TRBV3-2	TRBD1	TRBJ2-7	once	TGTGCCAGCAGCCAAGATTTTGGACAGGCCTCCTACGAGCAGTACTTC	CASSQDFGQASYEQYF
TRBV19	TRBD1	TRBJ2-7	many	TGTGCCAGTAGCTCGGGACAGTACTACGAGCAGTACTTC	CASSSGQYYEQYF
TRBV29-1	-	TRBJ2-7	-	TGCAGCGTTGAAATTGAGGGCAGCTCCTACGAGCAGTACTTC	CSVEIEGSSYEQYF
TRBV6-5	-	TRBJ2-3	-	TGTGCCAGCAGTTCTTTTCGGCGGGGCCACACAGATACGCAGTATTTT	CASSSFRRGHTDTQYF
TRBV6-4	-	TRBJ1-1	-	TGTGCCAGCAGTCCCGAACCGGGTACGATAGCTTTCTTT	CASSPEPGTIAFF
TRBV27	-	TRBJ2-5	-	TGTGCCAGCAGTTTAGATGTTTCGGGAAAGACCCAGTACTTC	CASSLDVSGKTQYF
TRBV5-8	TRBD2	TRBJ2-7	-	TGTGCCAGCAATTCGGGGGAGGGCCCCTACGAGCAGTACTTC	CASNSGEGPYEQYF
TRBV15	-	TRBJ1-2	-	TGTGCCACCAGCGCGAGGGACTCCATGGCCTATGGCTACACCTTC	CATSARDSMAYGYTF
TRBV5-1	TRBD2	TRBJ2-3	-	TGCGCCAGCAGCTCCGGGGGGGCCGGCACAGATACGCAGTATTTT	CASSSGGAGTDTQYF
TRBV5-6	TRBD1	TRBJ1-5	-	TGTGCCAGCAGCTTTAGACAGGGCCGGGGTCAGCCCCAGCATTTT	CASSFRQGRGQPQHF
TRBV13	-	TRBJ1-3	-	TGTGCCAGCAGCTTAGGCGGCTCTGGAAACACCATATATTTT	CASSLGGSGNTIYF
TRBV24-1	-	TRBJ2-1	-	TGTGCCACCAGTGATTTAAACAGGGCATCAACCTACAATGAGCAGTTCTTC	CATSDLNRASTYNEQFF
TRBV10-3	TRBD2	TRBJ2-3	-	TGTGCCATCAGTGAGACCCAGCGGGGGGGCACAGATACGCAGTATTTT	CAISETQRGGTDTQYF
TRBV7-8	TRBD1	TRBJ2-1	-	TGTGCCAGCAGCTTGAAACGCTCCGGACAGGGGAGTCATGAGCAGTTCTTC	CASSLKRSGQGSHEQFF
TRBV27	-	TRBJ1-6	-	TGTGCCAGCAGTTTAAGACAAAATTCACCCCTCCACTTT	CASSLRQNSPLHF
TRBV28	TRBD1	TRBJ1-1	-	TGTGCCAGCAGTTTCCCGGACAGGGTAGTCACTGAAGCTTTCTTT	CASSFPDRVVTEAFF
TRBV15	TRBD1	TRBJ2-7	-	TGTGCCACCAGCTGGGGACAGGGTGGCGAGCAGTACTTC	CATSWGQGGEQYF
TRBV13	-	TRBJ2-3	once	TGTGCCAGCAGCTTAGACAGGGCAGATACGCAGTATTTT	CASSLDRADTQYF
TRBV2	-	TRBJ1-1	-	TGTGCCAGCAGTCAATACCAACAGGAGAACACTGAAGCTTTCTTT	CASSQYQQENTEAFF